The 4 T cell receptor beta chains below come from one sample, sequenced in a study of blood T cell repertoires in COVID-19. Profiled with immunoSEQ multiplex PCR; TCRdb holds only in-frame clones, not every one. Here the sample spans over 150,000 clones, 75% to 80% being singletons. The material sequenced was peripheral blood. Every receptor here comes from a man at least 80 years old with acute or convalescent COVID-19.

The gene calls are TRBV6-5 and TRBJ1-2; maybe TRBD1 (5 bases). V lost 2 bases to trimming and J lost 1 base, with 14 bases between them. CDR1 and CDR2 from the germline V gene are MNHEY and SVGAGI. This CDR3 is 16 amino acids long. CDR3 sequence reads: CASSYDAGLDNYGYTF. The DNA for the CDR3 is TGTGCCAGCAGTTACGACGCAGGGCTGGATAACTATGGCTACACCTTC.

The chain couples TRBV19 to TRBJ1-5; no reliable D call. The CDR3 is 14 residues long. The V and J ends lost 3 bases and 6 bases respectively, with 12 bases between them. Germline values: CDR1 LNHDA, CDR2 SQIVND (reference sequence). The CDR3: CASSMRERGQPQHF. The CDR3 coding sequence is TGTGCCAGTAGTATGCGCGAAAGAGGTCAGCCCCAGCATTTT.

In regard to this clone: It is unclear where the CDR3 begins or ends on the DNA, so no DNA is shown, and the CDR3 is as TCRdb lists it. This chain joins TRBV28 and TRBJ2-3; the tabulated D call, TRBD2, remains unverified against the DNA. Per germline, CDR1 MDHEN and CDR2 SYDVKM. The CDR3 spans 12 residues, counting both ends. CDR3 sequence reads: CASSSSSDTQYF.

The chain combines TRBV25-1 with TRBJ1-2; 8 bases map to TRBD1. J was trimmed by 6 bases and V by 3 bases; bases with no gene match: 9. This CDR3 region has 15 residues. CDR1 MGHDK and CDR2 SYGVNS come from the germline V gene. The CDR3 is CASSDPTAGGHGYTF. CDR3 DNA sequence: TGTGCCAGCAGTGACCCGACGGCAGGGGGCCATGGCTACACCTTC.